This T cell receptor beta chain was identified in a study of T cells in Graves' hyperthyroidism and ophthalmopathy. Points from the study as a whole: A median around 6.8 months before onset, the model predicted ophthalmopathy.

The cohort's ophthalmopathy patients, a group with duration under 3 months, had a Clinical Activity Score of at least 3 and a NOSPECS grade of at least 4. This clonotype was seen ten or more times. Its antigen is currently unknown. The investigators amplified TCR beta CDR3 regions from RNA transcripts. HTBI primers were used for first-round RT-PCR of the TCR CDR3. TCRdb passed the multiplex PCR reads through MiXCR, listing each CDR3 protein once. Of hundreds of thousands of distinct CDR3 sequences listed, about 20% are singletons. V was cut by 4 bases and J by 10 bases, with 11 bases left in between. CDR1 KGHSH and CDR2 LQKENI come from the germline V gene. The CDR3 totals 11 residues.

The TCR was taken from a man in his forties with Graves' ophthalmopathy. The V gene is TRBV18, the J gene TRBJ2-7, with TRBD2 as a possible D gene (6 bases). The material sequenced was blood. In nucleotides, the CDR3 is TGTGCCAGCTCACGGGGACTTGAACAGTACTTC. This gives the protein CASSRGLEQYF.